These 7 T cell receptor beta chains came from one sample sequenced in a study of CD8+ T cells in alopecia areata. The treatment: oral pan-JAK inhibitor, 5-10 mg twice daily. Sequencing used cDNA as its template, made by extracting RNA and reverse transcribing it. Clones were sequenced by immunoSEQ multiplex PCR, and TCRdb holds only the in-frame ones, with some missing. The data hold about 42,000 clones, with around 71% observed a single time. The material sequenced was CD8+ T cells sorted from blood, taken at week 4, from a patient treated with tofacitinib. Source of these receptors: a human donor with alopecia areata.

The rearrangement links TRBV4-3 to TRBJ2-7, with 8 nucleotides matching TRBD2. The germline CDR1 and CDR2 sequences are LGHNA and YSLEER. The CDR3 sequence is 17 residues long. Trimming at V came to 4 bases and at J to 6 bases, leaving 17 bases not matched to a gene. CDR3 in DNA: TGCGCCAGCAGCCCCTCAACGGGGGGGGCCCAAATAGCCGAGCAGTACTTC. Its translation is CASSPSTGGAQIAEQYF.

This chain joins TRBV29-1 and TRBJ2-7, with D perhaps TRBD2 (6 bases). The CDR3 has 12 amino acids. Trimming took 0 bases from V and 7 from J, leaving 10 bases between them. Germline values: CDR1 SQVTM, CDR2 ANQGSEA. Here the CDR3 DNA reads TGCAGCGTTGAAGAAGGGAGGTTTGAGCAGTACTTC. It yields the protein CSVEEGRFEQYF.

The chain recombines TRBV29-1 with TRBJ1-2, with D uncertain. This CDR3 is 11 amino acids long. Germline V gene lookup returns CDR1 SQVTM and CDR2 ANQGSEA. V dropped 6 bases and J dropped 8 bases, with 13 bases sitting between them. The CDR3 region has the DNA TGCAGCGTAAGGCCGACCGACGGCTACACCTTC. Amino acid sequence: CSVRPTDGYTF.

This clone is labeled medium-sized (0.01 to 0.1%). This specimen includes other DNA sequences encoding the same CDR3. The rearrangement uses TRBV7-2 and TRBJ1-1; no reliable D call. This CDR3 has 13 residues. The V end lost 1 base, the J end lost 0 bases, and 3 bases lay between the germline ends. Looked up from germline, CDR1 is SGHTA and CDR2 is FQGNSA. The CDR3 DNA follows: TGTGCCAGCAGCTTAGACTTGAACACTGAAGCTTTCTTT. This translates into CASSLDLNTEAFF.

The CDR3 DNA sequence: TGTGCCAGCAGCGCTCGGACAGACCAGGTGGATGGCTACACCTTC. This gives the protein CASSARTDQVDGYTF. The chain uses TRBV11-2 and TRBJ1-2, with D maybe TRBD1 (6 bases). The germline gives CDR1 SGHAT, CDR2 FQNNGV. CDR3 length: 15 amino acids. Trimming stripped 5 bases from V and 6 bases from J, with 19 bases between.

This clone was counted a few times. The chain couples TRBV29-1 to TRBJ2-1, with D perhaps TRBD1 (6 bases). The CDR3 is made up of 10 amino acids. V was clipped by 6 bases and J by 10 bases, with 10 bases between them. Germline CDR1 SQVTM, CDR2 ANQGSEA. The CDR3 loop reads CSVDRNEQFF. The DNA of the CDR3 is TGCAGCGTCGACAGGAACGAGCAGTTCTTC.

In DNA, the CDR3 is TGTGCCAGCAGTGAAACGGTGGCATCCTACGAGCAGTACTTC. Protein: CASSETVASYEQYF. V usage is TRBV2 and J usage is TRBJ2-7; no clear D gene. Trimming stripped 2 bases from V and 1 base from J, with 9 bases between. Germline V gene lookup returns CDR1 SNHLY and CDR2 FYNNEI. The CDR3 consists of 14 residues.